This record concerns one T cell receptor (beta chain) sequence. What it binds is not known. Primers: 60 Vbeta forward and 13 Jbeta reverse. Assay: immunoSEQ multiplex PCR; the TCRdb copy retains only in-frame clones and omits some. The sample's table shows approximately 120,000 clones. The data originate from a study of cytomegalovirus exposure and HLA in healthy donors. Whole-study context: Ancestry clustering placed more than 80% of several hundred genotyped donors in the Caucasian-associated cluster. Regarding the study as a whole: Most TCR sequences were seen very rarely across donors, but some public TCRs occurred in many. It was taken for granted in presence/absence analyses that sequencing depth across donors was roughly uniform.

V lost 7 bases and J lost 2; bases outside the gene matches: 4. This CDR3 has 14 residues. Germline V gene lookup returns CDR1 PRHDT and CDR2 FYEKMQ (reference sequence). The specimen was PBMCs. The gene calls are TRBV13 and TRBJ2-1; 8 bases agree with TRBD1. The receptor comes from a middle-aged man in good health and CMV-seronegative. The DNA for the CDR3 is TGTGCCAGCAAACGGACAGGGCCCTACAATGAGCAGTTCTTC. This encodes CASKRTGPYNEQFF.